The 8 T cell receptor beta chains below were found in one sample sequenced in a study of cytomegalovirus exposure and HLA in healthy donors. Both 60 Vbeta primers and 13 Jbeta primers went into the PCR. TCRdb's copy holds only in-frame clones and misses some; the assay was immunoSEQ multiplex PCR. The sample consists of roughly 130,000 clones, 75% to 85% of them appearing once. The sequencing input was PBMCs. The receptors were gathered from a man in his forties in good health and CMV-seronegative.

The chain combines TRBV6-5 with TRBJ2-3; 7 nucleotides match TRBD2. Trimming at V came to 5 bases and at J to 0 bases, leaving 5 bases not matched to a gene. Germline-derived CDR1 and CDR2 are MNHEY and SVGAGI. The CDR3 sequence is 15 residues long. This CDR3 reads CASSLQAGSTDTQYF. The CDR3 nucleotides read TGTGCCAGCAGTCTCCAAGCGGGGAGCACAGATACGCAGTATTTT.

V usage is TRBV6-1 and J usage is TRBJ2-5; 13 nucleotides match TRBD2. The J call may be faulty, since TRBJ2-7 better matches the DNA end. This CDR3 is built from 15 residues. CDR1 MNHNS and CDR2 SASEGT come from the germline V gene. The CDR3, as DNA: TGTGCCAGCAGTAACCCGGGACTAGCGGGGAACGAGCAGTACTTC. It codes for CASSNPGLAGNEQYF.

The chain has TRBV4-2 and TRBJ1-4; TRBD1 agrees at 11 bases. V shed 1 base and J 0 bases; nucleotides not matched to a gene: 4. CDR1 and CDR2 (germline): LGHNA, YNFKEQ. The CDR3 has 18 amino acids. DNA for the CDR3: TGTGCCAGCAGCCAAGGTGGGGACAGGGGGACAACTAATGAAAAACTGTTTTTT. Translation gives CASSQGGDRGTTNEKLFF.

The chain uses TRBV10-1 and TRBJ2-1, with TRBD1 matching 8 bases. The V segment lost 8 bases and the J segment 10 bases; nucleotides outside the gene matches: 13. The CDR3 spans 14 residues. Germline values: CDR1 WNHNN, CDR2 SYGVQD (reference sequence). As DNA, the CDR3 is TGCGCCAGCTCTCCGGGACAGGCGCCAGGGGAGCAGTTCTTC. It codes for CASSPGQAPGEQFF.

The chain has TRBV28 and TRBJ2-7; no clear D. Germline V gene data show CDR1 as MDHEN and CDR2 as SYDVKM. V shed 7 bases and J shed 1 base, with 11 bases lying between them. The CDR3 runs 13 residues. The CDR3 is CASTQTSSYEQYF. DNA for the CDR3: TGTGCCAGCACACAAACATCATCCTACGAGCAGTACTTC.

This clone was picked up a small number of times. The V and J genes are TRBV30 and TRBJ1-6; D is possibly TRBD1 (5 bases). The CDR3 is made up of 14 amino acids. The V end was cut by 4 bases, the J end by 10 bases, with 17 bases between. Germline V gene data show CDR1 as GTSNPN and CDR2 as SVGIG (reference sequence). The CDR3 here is CAWKGGAGWSPLHF. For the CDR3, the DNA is TGTGCCTGGAAGGGAGGGGCAGGGTGGTCACCCCTCCACTTT.

This chain's CDR3 is CASSLRSGLAEETQYF. CDR3 bases: TGTGCCAGCAGCCTCCGATCGGGACTAGCTGAAGAGACCCAGTACTTC. The gene calls are TRBV7-9 and TRBJ2-5, with TRBD2 matching over 9 bases. V gave up 5 bases and J gave up 3 bases; unmatched junction bases: 10. CDR3 size: 16 residues. The germline CDR1 and CDR2 sequences are SEHNR and FQNEAQ (reference sequence).

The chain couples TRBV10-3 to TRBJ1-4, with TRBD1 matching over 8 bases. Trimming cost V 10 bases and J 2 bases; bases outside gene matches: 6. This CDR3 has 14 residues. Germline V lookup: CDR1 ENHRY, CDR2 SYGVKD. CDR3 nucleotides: TGTGCCACCCAGACAGGGGCTACTAATGAAAAACTGTTTTTT. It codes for CATQTGATNEKLFF.